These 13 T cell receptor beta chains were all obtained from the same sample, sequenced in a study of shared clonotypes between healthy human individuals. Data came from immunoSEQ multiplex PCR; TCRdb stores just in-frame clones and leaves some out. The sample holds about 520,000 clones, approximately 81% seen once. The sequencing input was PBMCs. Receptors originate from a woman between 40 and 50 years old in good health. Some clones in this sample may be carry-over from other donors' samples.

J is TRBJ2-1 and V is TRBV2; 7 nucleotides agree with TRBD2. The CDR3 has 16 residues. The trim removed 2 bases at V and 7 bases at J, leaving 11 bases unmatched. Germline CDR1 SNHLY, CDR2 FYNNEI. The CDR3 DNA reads TGTGCCAGCAGTGAATGGGAGGGCACCTCTTGGAATGAGCAGTTCTTC. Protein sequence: CASSEWEGTSWNEQFF. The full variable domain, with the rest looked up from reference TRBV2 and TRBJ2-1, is EPEVTQTPSHQVTQMGQEVILRCVPISNHLYFYWYRQILGQKVEFLVSFYNNEISEKSEIFDDQFSVERPDGSNFTLKIRSTKLEDSAMYFCASSEWEGTSWNEQFFGPGTRLTVL.

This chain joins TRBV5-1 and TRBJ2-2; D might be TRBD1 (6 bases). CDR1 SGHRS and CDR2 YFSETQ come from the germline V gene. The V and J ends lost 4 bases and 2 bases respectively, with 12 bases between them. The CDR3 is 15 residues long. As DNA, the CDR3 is TGCGCCAGCAGCCCCCAGGGGTCCAACACCGGGGAGCTGTTTTTT. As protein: CASSPQGSNTGELFF.

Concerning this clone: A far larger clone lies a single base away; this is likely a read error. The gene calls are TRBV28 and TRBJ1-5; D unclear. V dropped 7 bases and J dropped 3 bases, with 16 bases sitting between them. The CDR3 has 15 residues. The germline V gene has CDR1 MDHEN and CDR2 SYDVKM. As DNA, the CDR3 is TGTGCCAGCAATTTTTCGGACGGTTTCAATCAGCCCCAGCATTTT. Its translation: CASNFSDGFNQPQHF.

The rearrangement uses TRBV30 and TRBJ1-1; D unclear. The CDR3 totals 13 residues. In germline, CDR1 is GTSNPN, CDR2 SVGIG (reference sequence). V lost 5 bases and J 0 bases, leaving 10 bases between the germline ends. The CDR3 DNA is TGTGCCTGGGGAAAGGCACTGAACACTGAAGCTTTCTTT. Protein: CAWGKALNTEAFF. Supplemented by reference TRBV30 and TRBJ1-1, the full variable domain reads SQTIHQWPATLVQPVGSPLSLECTVEGTSNPNLYWYRQAAGRGLQLLFYSVGIGQISSEVPQNLSASRPQDRQFILSSKKLLLSDSGFYLCAWGKALNTEAFFGQGTRLTVV.

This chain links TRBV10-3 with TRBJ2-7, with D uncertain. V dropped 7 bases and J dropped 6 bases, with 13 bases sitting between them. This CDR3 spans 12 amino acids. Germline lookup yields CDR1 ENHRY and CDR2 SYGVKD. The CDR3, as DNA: TGTGCCATCACCATGGACGATAGCGAGCAGTACTTC. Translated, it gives CAITMDDSEQYF.

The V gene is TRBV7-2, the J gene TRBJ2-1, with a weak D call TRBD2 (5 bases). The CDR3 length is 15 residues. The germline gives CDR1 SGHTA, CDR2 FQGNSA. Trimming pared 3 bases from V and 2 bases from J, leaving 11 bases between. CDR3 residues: CASSFAGYTYNEQFF. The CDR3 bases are TGTGCCAGCAGCTTCGCGGGCTACACCTACAATGAGCAGTTCTTC.

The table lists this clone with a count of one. CDR3: CASSLGKDHGYTF. The CDR3 DNA is TGTGCCAGCAGCCTGGGGAAGGACCACGGCTACACCTTC. V usage is TRBV5-8 and J usage is TRBJ1-2, with unresolved D. V dropped 4 bases and J dropped 8 bases, with 15 bases sitting between them. Germline CDR1 and CDR2: SGHTS and YDEGEE. The CDR3 totals 13 residues. Based on the CDR3 plus reference TRBV5-8 and TRBJ1-2, the full variable domain is EAGVTQSPTHLIKTRGQQATLRCSPISGHTSVYWYQQALGLGLQFLLWYDEGEERNRGNFPPRFSGRQFPNYSSELNVNALELEDSALYLCASSLGKDHGYTFGSGTRLTVV.

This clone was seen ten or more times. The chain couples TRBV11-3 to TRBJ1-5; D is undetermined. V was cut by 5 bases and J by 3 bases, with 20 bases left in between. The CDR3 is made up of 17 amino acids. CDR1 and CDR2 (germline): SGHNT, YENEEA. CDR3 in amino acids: CASSPRGAWGNNQPQHF. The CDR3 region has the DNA TGTGCCAGCAGCCCGAGAGGTGCCTGGGGTAACAATCAGCCCCAGCATTTT.

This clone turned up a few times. The CDR3 region is CASSLYGSSYEQYF. The CDR3 nucleotides read TGTGCCAGCAGCTTATACGGGAGCTCCTACGAGCAGTACTTC. This sequence joins TRBV7-2 and TRBJ2-7, with D perhaps matching TRBD2 (6 bases). Deletions cut 2 bases from V and 0 bases from J, with 8 bases between. The CDR3 runs 14 residues. Germline V lookup: CDR1 SGHTA, CDR2 FQGNSA.

The CDR3 sequence: CASRGTGYHGYTF. CDR3 bases: TGCGCCAGCAGAGGGACAGGGTATCATGGCTACACCTTC. The chain uses TRBV5-1 and TRBJ1-2; the match to TRBD1 covers 9 bases. CDR1 SGHRS and CDR2 YFSETQ come from the germline V gene. The CDR3 extends over 13 amino acids. Unmatched junction bases numbered 5, after V lost 5 bases and J lost 6 bases.

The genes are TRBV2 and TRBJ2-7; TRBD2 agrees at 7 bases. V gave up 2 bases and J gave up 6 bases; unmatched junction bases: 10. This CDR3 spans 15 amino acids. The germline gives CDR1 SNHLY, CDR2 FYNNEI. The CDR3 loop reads CASSESGGGRGEQYF. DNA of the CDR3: TGTGCCAGCAGTGAAAGTGGCGGCGGGAGAGGCGAGCAGTACTTC.

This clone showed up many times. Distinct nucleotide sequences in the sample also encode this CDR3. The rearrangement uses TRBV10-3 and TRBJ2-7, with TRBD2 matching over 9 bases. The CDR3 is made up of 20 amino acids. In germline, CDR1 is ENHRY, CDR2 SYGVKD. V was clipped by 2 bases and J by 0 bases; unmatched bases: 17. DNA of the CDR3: TGTGCCATCAGTGAGCCCGCGGGGGCGCGGGGGGGAGGGTACTCCTACGAGCAGTACTTC. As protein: CAISEPAGARGGGYSYEQYF.

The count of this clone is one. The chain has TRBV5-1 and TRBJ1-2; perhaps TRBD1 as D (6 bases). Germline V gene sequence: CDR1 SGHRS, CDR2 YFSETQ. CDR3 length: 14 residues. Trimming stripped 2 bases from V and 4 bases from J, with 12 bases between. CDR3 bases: TGCGCCAGCAGCTTAAACAGGGAGACCTATGGCTACACCTTC. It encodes CASSLNRETYGYTF.